This T cell receptor beta chain is drawn from a study of T cell responses to AZD1222 COVID-19 vaccine. This CDR3 spans 16 amino acids. CDR1 is SGHRS and CDR2 is YFSETQ in the germline V gene. J lost 4 bases, V lost 0 bases, and 1 base had no gene match. TCRdb's copy holds only in-frame clones and misses some; the assay was immunoSEQ multiplex PCR. Of about 150,000 clones listed, around nine tenths were seen once; the top ten hold approximately 7%. The chain combines TRBV5-1 with TRBJ2-1, with 13 positions matching TRBD2. This material consisted of peripheral blood, taken after recovery from COVID-19. The receptor was isolated from an adult who had recovered from COVID-19. The CDR3 region has the DNA TGCGCCAGCAGCTTGGGGGGACTAGCGGGGTACAATGAGCAGTTCTTC. This encodes CASSLGGLAGYNEQFF.